The 29 T cell receptor beta chains presented below share a single source sample, sequenced in a study of shared clonotypes between healthy human individuals (dated by TCRdb to 2018 to 2020). Library construction relied on the immunoSEQ multiplex PCR assay. The source is immuneACCESS, and TCRdb retained only in-frame sequences with V and J called. Part of the clones is not carried over; for the studies checked, unresolved V genes explain less than half of this, and the remainder is unexplained. The sample table shows about 2,500,000 clones, and over 85% are seen once. Over 0.12% of the sample belongs to the ten largest clones. Sequencing used naive CD4+ T cells sorted from blood. The sample's cell subset or site label, decoded: CD45RA+ positively selected. The receptors come from a man aged 18 to 30 in good health.

The chain links TRBV7-8 to TRBJ2-1; 11 bases align to TRBD2. This CDR3 contains 16 residues. The germline V gene has CDR1 SGHVS and CDR2 FQNEAQ. V trimming: 2 bases; J trimming: 7 bases; junction bases outside the gene matches: 7. CDR3 residues: CASSLQTSGKGNEQFF. The CDR3, as DNA: TGTGCCAGCAGCTTACAGACTAGCGGGAAAGGGAATGAGCAGTTCTTC.

This chain uses TRBV19 with TRBJ2-1; TRBD2 is a possible D gene (6 bases). The germline V and J ends were trimmed by 4 bases and 10 bases, with 17 bases remaining between them. CDR3 length equals 14 residues. The germline V gene has CDR1 LNHDA and CDR2 SQIVND (reference sequence). The CDR3 DNA follows: TGTGCCAGTAGTAAAGGGACTCGACCCGAGGAGCAGTTCTTC. Translation: CASSKGTRPEEQFF.

A remark on this clone: At the DNA level, this CDR3 is encoded by other sequences in the same sample as well. This chain joins TRBV5-1 and TRBJ1-5, with a possible D match to TRBD1 (5 bases). Trimming removed 4 bases from V and 6 bases from J, with 11 bases in between. This CDR3 has 13 amino acids. The germline gives CDR1 SGHRS, CDR2 YFSETQ. CDR3 DNA sequence: TGCGCCAGCAGCCCGACCGGGGGTCAGCCCCAGCATTTT. Its protein is CASSPTGGQPQHF.

The genes are TRBV7-8 and TRBJ1-1; 8 bases map to TRBD1. The CDR3 has 14 residues. V shed 6 bases and J 1 base; nucleotides not matched to a gene: 4. Per germline, CDR1 SGHVS and CDR2 FQNEAQ. The DNA for the CDR3 is TGTGCCAGCAGAAAGACAGGGGCGAACACTGAAGCTTTCTTT. It codes for CASRKTGANTEAFF. The entire variable domain, with the rest obtained from reference TRBV7-8 and TRBJ1-1, is as follows: GAGVSQSPRYKVAKRGQDVALRCDPISGHVSLFWYQQALGQGPEFLTYFQNEAQLDKSGLPSDRFFAERPEGSVSTLKIQRTQQEDSAVYLCASRKTGANTEAFFGQGTRLTVV.

J is TRBJ2-4 and V is TRBV19; maybe TRBD2 (6 bases). The CDR3 sequence is 14 residues long. V lost 5 bases, J lost 4 bases, and 12 bases lay in between. Germline loops: CDR1 LNHDA, CDR2 SQIVND (reference sequence). CDR3 coding DNA: TGTGCCAGTAGTGAGCTAGCGACGAAAAACATTCAGTACTTC. Translated: CASSELATKNIQYF.

The chain uses TRBV27 and TRBJ1-1; no definite D call. CDR1 is MNHEY and CDR2 is SMNVEV in the germline V gene (reference sequence). CDR3 length equals 12 residues. CDR3 in DNA: TGTGTCGAGGAAGACATGAACACTGAAGCTTTCTTT. Translated: CVEEDMNTEAFF.

CDR3 sequence (DNA): TGTGCCAGCAGTACTTCTAGCACAGATACGCAGTATTTT. Encoded protein: CASSTSSTDTQYF. This chain joins TRBV28 and TRBJ2-3; D gene ambiguous. The CDR3 contains 13 residues. Trimming took off 5 bases at V and 0 bases at J, with 6 bases between the two ends. Germline V CDR1 and CDR2: MDHEN, SYDVKM.

In nucleotides, the CDR3 is TGTGCCAGTTCCGTGGCGGCAGGGCAGGAGACCCAGTACTTC. The encoded protein is CASSVAAGQETQYF. V is TRBV19 and J is TRBJ2-5; maybe TRBD1 (5 bases). The CDR3 has 14 amino acids. The germline V gene has CDR1 LNHDA and CDR2 SQIVND (reference sequence). V was pared by 8 bases and J by 5 bases, with 18 bases between.

The genes are TRBV5-1 and TRBJ2-7; TRBD2 aligns across 11 bases. The V segment lost 1 base and the J segment 2 bases; nucleotides outside the gene matches: 11. This CDR3 has 18 amino acids. The germline CDR1 and CDR2 sequences are SGHRS and YFSETQ. The CDR3 nucleotides are TGCGCCAGCAGCTTGACAGGGCCTGTAGCGGGAGGGGCCTACGAGCAGTACTTC. As protein: CASSLTGPVAGGAYEQYF.

J is TRBJ1-1 and V is TRBV5-5; D is ambiguous. The CDR3 is 14 amino acids. Germline assignment: CDR1 SGHKS and CDR2 YYEKEE (reference sequence). V lost 1 base, J lost 5 bases, and 12 bases lay in between. DNA of the CDR3: TGTGCCAGCAGCTTGTTGTATCGAGAAACTGAAGCTTTCTTT. Encoded protein: CASSLLYRETEAFF.

The DNA of the CDR3 is TGTGCCAGTAGAACAGGGGGTGCCAAAAACATTCAGTACTTC. Residues: CASRTGGAKNIQYF. V usage is TRBV19 and J usage is TRBJ2-4; 8 nucleotides agree with TRBD1. V gave up 6 bases and J gave up 1 base; unmatched junction bases: 2. Germline V CDR1 and CDR2: LNHDA, SQIVND (reference sequence). The CDR3 is 14 residues long.

The chain couples TRBV6-1 to TRBJ2-7; D remains unclear. The ends were cut back, 1 base at V and 2 bases at J, with 9 bases in the middle. Per germline, CDR1 MNHNS and CDR2 SASEGT. This CDR3 has 14 residues. The CDR3 region has the DNA TGTGCCAGCAGTGAAGACATCCCGCCCTACGAGCAGTACTTC. It codes for CASSEDIPPYEQYF.

The genes are TRBV6-1 and TRBJ2-7, with a possible D match to TRBD2 (6 bases). Germline lookup yields CDR1 MNHNS and CDR2 SASEGT. Trimming removed 3 bases from V and 2 bases from J, with 14 bases in between. CDR3 length equals 15 residues. The DNA for the CDR3 is TGTGCCAGCAGTGAGGAGGGGCGACATACCTACGAGCAGTACTTC. Translating it yields CASSEEGRHTYEQYF.

This clone was seen only a few times. The J gene is TRBJ1-4, the V gene TRBV10-3; D is unresolved. There are 15 residues in the CDR3. Germline assignment: CDR1 ENHRY and CDR2 SYGVKD. The V end was cut by 4 bases, the J end by 8 bases, with 17 bases between. CDR3 sequence reads: CAISGGVGGKEKLFF. The CDR3 DNA is TGTGCCATCAGTGGGGGTGTAGGAGGGAAGGAAAAACTGTTTTTT.

This chain joins TRBV10-3 and TRBJ2-1; TRBD2 matches at 10 bases. The CDR3 is 13 amino acids. Germline CDR1 and CDR2: ENHRY and SYGVKD. J lost 6 bases, V lost 8 bases, and 4 bases had no gene match. This CDR3 is CAIEREGGNEQFF. CDR3 DNA sequence: TGTGCCATCGAGCGGGAGGGAGGCAATGAGCAGTTCTTC.

V usage is TRBV10-3 and J usage is TRBJ1-1; no firm D call. This CDR3 region has 11 residues. V shed 11 bases and J shed 1 base, with 8 bases lying between them. Germline loops: CDR1 ENHRY, CDR2 SYGVKD. The CDR3 protein is CAAGWNTEAFF. Here the CDR3 DNA reads TGTGCCGCCGGGTGGAACACTGAAGCTTTCTTT.

The CDR3 spells CASSPLLGRTYSYEQYF. The CDR3 DNA is TGTGCCAGCAGCCCACTCTTGGGGCGGACTTACTCCTACGAGCAGTACTTC. V and J are TRBV11-3 and TRBJ2-7; D assignment may be TRBD1 or TRBD2 (5 bases each). The V and J ends lost 5 bases and 0 bases respectively, with 20 bases between them. The CDR3 loop spans 17 amino acids. The germline V gene encodes CDR1 SGHNT and CDR2 YENEEA. Filled out from reference TRBV11-3 and TRBJ2-7, the complete variable domain reads EAGVVQSPRYKIIEKKQPVAFWCNPISGHNTLYWYLQNLGQGPELLIRYENEEAVDDSQLPKDRFSAERLKGVDSTLKIQPAELGDSAVYLCASSPLLGRTYSYEQYFGPGTRLTVT.

This chain uses TRBV29-1 with TRBJ2-2; TRBD1 or TRBD2 may be the D gene (5 bases each). The CDR3 has 14 amino acids. CDR1 is SQVTM, CDR2 ANQGSEA, per germline. The ends were cut back, 5 bases at V and 3 bases at J, with 13 bases in the middle. The CDR3: CSVHPGPDTGELFF. CDR3 sequence (DNA): TGCAGCGTTCATCCGGGGCCGGACACCGGGGAGCTGTTTTTT.

J is TRBJ2-2 and V is TRBV5-1, with no clear D. V was shortened by 0 bases and J by 4 bases, with 10 bases between the two germline ends. This CDR3 is built from 15 residues. CDR1 is SGHRS and CDR2 is YFSETQ in the germline V gene. CDR3 in DNA: TGCGCCAGCAGCTTGGCCACAGTGAGCACCGGGGAGCTGTTTTTT. It translates to CASSLATVSTGELFF.

This sequence joins TRBV6-5 and TRBJ1-1; D is uncertain. V was trimmed by 4 bases and J by 2 bases, leaving 8 bases between them. The CDR3 runs to 13 residues. The germline V gene encodes CDR1 MNHEY and CDR2 SVGAGI. The CDR3 loop is CASSSLANTEAFF. As DNA, the CDR3 is TGTGCCAGCAGTTCTCTTGCCAACACTGAAGCTTTCTTT.

The V and J genes are TRBV7-2 and TRBJ2-3; no clear D gene. Germline loops: CDR1 SGHTA, CDR2 FQGNSA. V lost 4 bases, J lost 4 bases, and 6 bases lay in between. The CDR3 extends over 12 amino acids. CDR3 sequence (DNA): TGTGCCAGCAGCTCATTTCCAGATACGCAGTATTTT. This encodes CASSSFPDTQYF.

The chain couples TRBV30 to TRBJ2-5; tentatively, D is TRBD2 (5 bases). The CDR3 loop spans 15 amino acids. The V end lost 3 bases, the J end lost 5 bases, and 19 bases lay between the germline ends. CDR1 GTSNPN and CDR2 SVGIG come from the germline V gene (reference sequence). The CDR3 sequence: CAWSRLGLVPETQYF. CDR3 in DNA: TGTGCCTGGAGCCGCCTTGGACTTGTGCCGGAGACCCAGTACTTC.

The chain carries TRBV11-2 and TRBJ1-3, with 9 positions matching TRBD1. Germline CDR1 and CDR2: SGHAT and FQNNGV. The CDR3 is made up of 18 amino acids. V lost 5 bases and J lost 0; bases outside the gene matches: 11. The CDR3 protein is CASSTRTGTGTSGNTIYF. The CDR3 bases are TGTGCCAGCAGCACACGAACCGGGACAGGGACCTCTGGAAACACCATATATTTT.

The chain employs TRBV5-4 and TRBJ1-1; 7 bases are a match to TRBD1. V gave up 0 bases and J gave up 6 bases; unmatched junction bases: 11. The CDR3 extends over 16 amino acids. Germline values: CDR1 SGHNT, CDR2 YYREEE (reference sequence). CDR3 protein: CASSLGDRESWAEAFF. In nucleotides, the CDR3 is TGTGCCAGCAGCTTGGGAGACAGGGAGTCGTGGGCTGAAGCTTTCTTT.

The genes are TRBV10-1 and TRBJ1-5; D gene unclear. Trimming cost V 9 bases and J 0 bases, with 18 bases left between them. This CDR3 is 16 amino acids long. Germline V gives CDR1 WNHNN, CDR2 SYGVQD (reference sequence). Written as DNA, the CDR3 is TGCGCCAGAGCCTCGGCCCGAGACTATAGCAATCAGCCCCAGCATTTT. Translated, it gives CARASARDYSNQPQHF.

J is TRBJ2-3 and V is TRBV27; a weak D match, TRBD2 (6 bases). With 6 bases removed from V and 2 bases from J, the gap between germline ends came to 15 bases. CDR1 and CDR2 from the germline V gene are MNHEY and SMNVEV (reference sequence). The CDR3 runs to 15 residues. The CDR3 DNA is TGTGCCAGCAGAACCGGGACTCTCTTCACAGATACGCAGTATTTT. It is translated as CASRTGTLFTDTQYF.

The V gene is TRBV27, the J gene TRBJ2-5; TRBD1 matches at 9 bases. V was clipped by 5 bases and J by 5 bases; unmatched bases: 15. Germline CDR1 reads MNHEY; CDR2 reads SMNVEV (reference sequence). The CDR3 is made up of 17 amino acids. CDR3 loop: CASSRAHRGLRGETQYF. The CDR3 DNA reads as TGTGCCAGCAGTAGGGCTCACAGGGGGCTCAGGGGGGAGACCCAGTACTTC.

This clone showed up just once. The chain employs TRBV10-3 and TRBJ2-5; 8 bases match TRBD2. The CDR3 contains 14 residues. Looked up from germline, CDR1 is ENHRY and CDR2 is SYGVKD. V dropped 1 base and J dropped 3; count of bases not matched to a gene: 1. The CDR3 DNA follows: TGTGCCATCAGTGAGTTAGCGGGGAAAGAGACCCAGTACTTC. Translated, it gives CAISELAGKETQYF.

The V and J genes are TRBV6-6 and TRBJ2-3; TRBD2 matches at 14 bases. The CDR3 has 16 amino acids. CDR1 is MNHNY and CDR2 is SVGAGI in the germline V gene (reference sequence). Losses at the gene ends were 4 bases for V and 6 bases for J; bases not matched to a gene: 6. The CDR3 is CASSSTGLAGVDTQYF. As DNA, the CDR3 is TGTGCCAGCAGTTCCACGGGACTAGCGGGAGTTGATACGCAGTATTTT.